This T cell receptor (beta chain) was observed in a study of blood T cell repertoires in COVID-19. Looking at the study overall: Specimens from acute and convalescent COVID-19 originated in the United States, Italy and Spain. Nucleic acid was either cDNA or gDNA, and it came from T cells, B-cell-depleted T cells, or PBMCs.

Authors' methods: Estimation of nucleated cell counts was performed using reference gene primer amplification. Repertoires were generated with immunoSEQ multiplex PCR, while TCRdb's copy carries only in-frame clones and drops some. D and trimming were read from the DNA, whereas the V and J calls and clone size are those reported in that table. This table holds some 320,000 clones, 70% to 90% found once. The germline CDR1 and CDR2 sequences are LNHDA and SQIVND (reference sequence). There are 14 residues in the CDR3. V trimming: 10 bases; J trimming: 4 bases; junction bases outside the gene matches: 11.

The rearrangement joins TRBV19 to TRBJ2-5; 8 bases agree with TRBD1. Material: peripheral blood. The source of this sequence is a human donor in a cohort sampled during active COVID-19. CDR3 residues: CATTPTGGLETQYF. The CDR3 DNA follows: TGTGCCACCACGCCTACAGGGGGATTAGAGACCCAGTACTTC. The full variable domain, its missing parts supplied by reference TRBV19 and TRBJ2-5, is DGGITQSPKYLFRKEGQNVTLSCEQNLNHDAMYWYRQDPGQGLRLIYYSQIVNDFQKGDIAEGYSVSREKKESFPLTVTSAQKNPTAFYLCATTPTGGLETQYFGPGTRLLVL.